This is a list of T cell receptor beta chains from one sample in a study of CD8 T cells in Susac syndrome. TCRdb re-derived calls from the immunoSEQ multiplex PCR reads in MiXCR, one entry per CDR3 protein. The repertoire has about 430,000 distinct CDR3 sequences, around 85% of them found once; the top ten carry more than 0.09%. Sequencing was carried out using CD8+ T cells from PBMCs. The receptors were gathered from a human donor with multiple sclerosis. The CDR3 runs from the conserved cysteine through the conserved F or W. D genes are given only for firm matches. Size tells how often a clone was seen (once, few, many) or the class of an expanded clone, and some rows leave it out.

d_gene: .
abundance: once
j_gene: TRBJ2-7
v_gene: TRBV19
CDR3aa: CASSIAFQTYEQYF
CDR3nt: TGTGCCAGTAGTATAGCCTTCCAGACCTACGAGCAGTACTTC

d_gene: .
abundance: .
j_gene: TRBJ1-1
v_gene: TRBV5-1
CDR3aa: CASSLGFQNTEAFF
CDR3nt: TGCGCCAGCAGCTTGGGGTTCCAGAACACTGAAGCTTTCTTT

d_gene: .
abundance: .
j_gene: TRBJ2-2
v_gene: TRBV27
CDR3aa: CASTFGSSTGELFF
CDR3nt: TGTGCCAGCACGTTTGGTAGCTCCACCGGGGAGCTGTTTTTT

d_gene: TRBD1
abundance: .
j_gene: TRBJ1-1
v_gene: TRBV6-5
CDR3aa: CASSFAGTGGSTEAFF
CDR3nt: TGTGCCAGCAGTTTCGCCGGGACAGGGGGTAGCACTGAAGCTTTCTTT

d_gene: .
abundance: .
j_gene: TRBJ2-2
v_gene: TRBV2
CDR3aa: CASSEEDAPAGELFF
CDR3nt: TGTGCCAGCAGTGAAGAGGACGCACCCGCCGGGGAGCTGTTTTTT

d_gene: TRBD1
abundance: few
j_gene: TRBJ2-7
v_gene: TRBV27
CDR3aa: CASSLSGQGRAEQYF
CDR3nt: TGTGCCAGCAGTTTATCGGGACAGGGTAGGGCCGAGCAGTACTTC

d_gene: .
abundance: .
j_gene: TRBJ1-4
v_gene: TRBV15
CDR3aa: CATSRDKPPRDTNEKLFF
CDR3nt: TGTGCCACCAGCAGAGACAAACCCCCACGGGACACTAATGAAAAACTGTTTTTT

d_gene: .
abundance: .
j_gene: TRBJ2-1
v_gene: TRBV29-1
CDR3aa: CSVGGEGAYNEQFF
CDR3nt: TGCAGCGTTGGGGGAGAGGGGGCCTACAATGAGCAGTTCTTC

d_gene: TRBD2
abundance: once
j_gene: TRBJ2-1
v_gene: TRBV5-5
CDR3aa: CASSSLAVYNEQFF
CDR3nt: TGTGCCAGCAGCAGCCTAGCGGTGTACAATGAGCAGTTCTTC

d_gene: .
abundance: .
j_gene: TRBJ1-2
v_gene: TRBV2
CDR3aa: CASSEWGANYGYTF
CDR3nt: TGTGCCAGCAGTGAATGGGGGGCAAACTATGGCTACACCTTC

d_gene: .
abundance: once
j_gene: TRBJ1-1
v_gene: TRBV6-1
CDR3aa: CASTAPGELGNTEAFF
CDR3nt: TGTGCCAGCACTGCCCCAGGGGAATTAGGGAACACTGAAGCTTTCTTT

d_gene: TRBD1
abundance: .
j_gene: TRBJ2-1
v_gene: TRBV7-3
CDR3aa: CASSSPGQKSNEQFF
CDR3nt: TGTGCCAGCAGCTCACCGGGACAGAAGTCAAATGAGCAGTTCTTC

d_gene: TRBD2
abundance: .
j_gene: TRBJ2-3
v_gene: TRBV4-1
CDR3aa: CASSELAGGLADTQYF
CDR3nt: TGCGCCAGCAGCGAGCTAGCGGGGGGGCTAGCAGATACGCAGTATTTT

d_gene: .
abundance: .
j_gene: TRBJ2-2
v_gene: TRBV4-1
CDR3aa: CASSHPNRVANTGELFF
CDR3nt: TGCGCCAGCAGCCACCCAAACAGGGTCGCGAACACCGGGGAGCTGTTTTTT

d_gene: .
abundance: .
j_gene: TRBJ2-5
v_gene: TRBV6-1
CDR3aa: CASSPGPAQETQYF
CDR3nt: TGTGCCAGCAGTCCGGGACCCGCCCAGGAGACCCAGTACTTC

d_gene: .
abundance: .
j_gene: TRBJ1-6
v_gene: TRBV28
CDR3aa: CASSLGGEGNSPLHF
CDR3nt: TGTGCCAGCAGTTTAGGGGGCGAGGGGAATTCACCCCTCCACTTT

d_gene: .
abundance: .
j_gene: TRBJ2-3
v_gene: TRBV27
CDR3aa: CASSWFNTQYF
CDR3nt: TGTGCCAGCAGTTGGTTTAATACGCAGTATTTT

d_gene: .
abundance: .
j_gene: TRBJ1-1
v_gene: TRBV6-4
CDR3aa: CASSDGPGNTEAFF
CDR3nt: TGTGCCAGCAGTGACGGACCGGGGAACACTGAAGCTTTCTTT

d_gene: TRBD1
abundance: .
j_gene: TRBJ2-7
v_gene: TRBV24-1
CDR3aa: CATSDPRQGPEQYF
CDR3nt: TGTGCCACCAGTGATCCCCGACAGGGCCCCGAGCAGTACTTC

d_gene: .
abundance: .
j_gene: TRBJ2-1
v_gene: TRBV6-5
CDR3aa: CASSYSGGFEQFF
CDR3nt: TGTGCCAGCAGTTACTCTGGGGGCTTTGAGCAGTTCTTC

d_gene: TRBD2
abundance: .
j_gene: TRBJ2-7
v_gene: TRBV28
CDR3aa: CASTTRVAQREGLYEQYF
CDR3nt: TGTGCCAGCACCACCCGCGTGGCCCAGCGGGAGGGCCTCTACGAGCAGTACTTC

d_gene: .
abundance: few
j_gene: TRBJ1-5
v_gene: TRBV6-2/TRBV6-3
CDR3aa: CASRLDSEINQPQHF
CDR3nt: TGTGCCAGCAGACTAGACAGTGAGATTAATCAGCCCCAGCATTTT

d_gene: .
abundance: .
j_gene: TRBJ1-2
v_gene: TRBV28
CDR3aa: CASSSLGGLLEGYTF
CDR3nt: TGTGCCAGCAGTTCACTTGGGGGTCTCCTGGAGGGCTACACCTTC

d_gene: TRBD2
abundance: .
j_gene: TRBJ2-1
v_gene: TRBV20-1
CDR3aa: CSARDRRAGGPSSYNEQFF
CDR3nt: TGCAGTGCTAGAGATAGGCGAGCGGGGGGACCTAGCTCCTACAATGAGCAGTTCTTC

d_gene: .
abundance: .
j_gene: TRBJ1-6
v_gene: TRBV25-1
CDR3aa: CASSDVYNSPLHF
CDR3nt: TGTGCCAGCAGTGACGTCTATAATTCACCCCTCCACTTT

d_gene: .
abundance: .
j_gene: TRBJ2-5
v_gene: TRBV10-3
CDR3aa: CAISEDEGPGEQETQYF
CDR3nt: TGTGCCATCAGTGAAGATGAGGGGCCAGGGGAGCAAGAGACCCAGTACTTC

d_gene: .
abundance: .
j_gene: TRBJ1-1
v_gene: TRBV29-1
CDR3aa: CSVEDSREAFF
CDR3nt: TGCAGCGTTGAAGATTCTCGAGAAGCTTTCTTT

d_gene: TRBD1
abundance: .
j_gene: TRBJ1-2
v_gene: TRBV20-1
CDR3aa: CSARQGGYGYTF
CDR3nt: TGCAGTGCTAGGCAGGGGGGGTATGGCTACACCTTC

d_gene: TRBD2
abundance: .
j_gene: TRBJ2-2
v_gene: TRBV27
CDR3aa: CASKGTEREFTGELFF
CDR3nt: TGTGCCAGTAAAGGGACGGAGCGGGAGTTCACCGGGGAGCTGTTTTTT

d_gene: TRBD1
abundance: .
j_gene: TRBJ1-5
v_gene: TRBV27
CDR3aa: CASSTAGGNQPQHF
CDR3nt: TGTGCCAGCAGTACAGCAGGGGGTAATCAGCCCCAGCATTTT

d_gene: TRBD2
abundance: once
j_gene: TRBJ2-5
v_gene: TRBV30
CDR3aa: CAWETSGGQETQYF
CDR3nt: TGTGCCTGGGAGACTAGCGGGGGCCAAGAGACCCAGTACTTC

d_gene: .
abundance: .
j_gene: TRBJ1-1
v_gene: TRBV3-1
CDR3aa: CASSPVLGTEAFF
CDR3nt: TGTGCCAGCAGCCCAGTCCTGGGCACTGAAGCTTTCTTT

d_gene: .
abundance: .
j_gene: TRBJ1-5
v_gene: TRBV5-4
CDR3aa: CASSVGGTSNQPQHF
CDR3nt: TGTGCCAGCAGCGTGGGGGGAACGAGCAATCAGCCCCAGCATTTT

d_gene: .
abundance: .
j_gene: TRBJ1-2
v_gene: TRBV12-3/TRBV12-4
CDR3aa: CASSFEERNYGYTF
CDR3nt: TGTGCCAGCAGTTTCGAGGAGCGAAACTATGGCTACACCTTC

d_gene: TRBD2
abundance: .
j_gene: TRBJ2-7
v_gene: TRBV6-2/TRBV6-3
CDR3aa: CASSYGLDSYEQYF
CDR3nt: TGTGCCAGCAGTTACGGACTAGACTCCTACGAGCAGTACTTC

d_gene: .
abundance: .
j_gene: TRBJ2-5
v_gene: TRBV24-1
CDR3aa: CATSGRGEETQYF
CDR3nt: TGTGCCACCAGTGGACGGGGAGAAGAGACCCAGTACTTC

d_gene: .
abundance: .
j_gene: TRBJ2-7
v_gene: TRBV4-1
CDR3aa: CASSRGRGGGEQYF
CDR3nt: TGCGCCAGCAGCCGAGGCAGGGGGGGAGGCGAGCAGTACTTC

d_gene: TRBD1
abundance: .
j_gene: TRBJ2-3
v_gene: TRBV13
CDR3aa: CASSLEGWTGGTDTQYF
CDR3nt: TGTGCCAGCAGCTTAGAGGGGTGGACAGGGGGCACAGATACGCAGTATTTT

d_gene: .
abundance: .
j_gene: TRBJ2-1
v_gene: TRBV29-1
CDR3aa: CSGTPIPPSSYNEQFF
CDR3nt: TGCAGCGGGACACCAATTCCACCATCCTCTTACAATGAGCAGTTCTTC

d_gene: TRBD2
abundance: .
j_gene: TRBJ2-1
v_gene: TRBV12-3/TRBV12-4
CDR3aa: CASSLLGGLAGGMHEQFF
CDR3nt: TGTGCCAGCAGTTTATTAGGGGGACTAGCGGGAGGGATGCATGAGCAGTTCTTC

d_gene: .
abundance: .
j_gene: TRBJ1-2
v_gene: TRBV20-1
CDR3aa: CSALQFYGYTF
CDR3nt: TGCAGCGCCCTCCAATTCTATGGCTACACCTTC

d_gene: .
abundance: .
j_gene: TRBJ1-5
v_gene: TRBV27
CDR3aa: CASSSEGQPQHF
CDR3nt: TGTGCCAGCAGTTCCGAGGGACAGCCCCAGCATTTT

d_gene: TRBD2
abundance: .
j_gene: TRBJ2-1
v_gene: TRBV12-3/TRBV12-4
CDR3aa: CASSWSLREGSSYNEQFF
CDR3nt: TGTGCCAGCAGTTGGTCCTTGCGGGAGGGCAGTTCCTACAATGAGCAGTTCTTC

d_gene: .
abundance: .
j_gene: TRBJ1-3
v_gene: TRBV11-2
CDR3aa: CASSLVAGLSSGNTIYF
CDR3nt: TGTGCCAGCAGCTTAGTCGCGGGACTGAGCTCTGGAAACACCATATATTTT

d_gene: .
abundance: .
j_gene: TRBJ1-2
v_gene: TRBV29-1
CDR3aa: CSVEAGDNPVSGYTF
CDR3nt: TGCAGCGTTGAAGCTGGGGACAATCCGGTCTCTGGCTACACCTTC

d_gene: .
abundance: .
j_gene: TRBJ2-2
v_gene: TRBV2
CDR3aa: CASLRVTGELFF
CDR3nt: TGTGCCAGTCTGAGGGTCACCGGGGAGCTGTTTTTT

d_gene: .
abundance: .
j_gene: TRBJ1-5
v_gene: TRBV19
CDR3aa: CASSNEGLSNQPQHF
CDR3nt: TGTGCCAGTAGTAATGAGGGATTGAGCAATCAGCCCCAGCATTTT

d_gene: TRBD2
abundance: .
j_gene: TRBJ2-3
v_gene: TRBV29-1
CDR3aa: CSVTSGVSDTQYF
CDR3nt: TGCAGCGTGACTAGCGGGGTTTCAGATACGCAGTATTTT

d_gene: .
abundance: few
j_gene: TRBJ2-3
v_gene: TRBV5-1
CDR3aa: CASSLVVEGTDTQYF
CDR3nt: TGCGCCAGCAGCTTGGTAGTAGAGGGCACAGATACGCAGTATTTT

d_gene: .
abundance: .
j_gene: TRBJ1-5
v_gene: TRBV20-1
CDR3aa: CSARDQGLGIEPQHF
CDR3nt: TGCAGTGCTAGAGATCAGGGACTGGGTATCGAACCCCAGCATTTT